This T cell receptor (beta chain) was recovered during a study of OX40 agonist ivuxolimab in advanced cancers. This clone was seen more than once but under ten times. CDR3 length: 16 residues. V trimming: 6 bases; J trimming: 3 bases; junction bases outside the gene matches: 11. Germline assignment: CDR1 MNHEY and CDR2 SMNVEV (reference sequence). TCRdb's table, derived via immunoSEQ multiplex PCR, lists solely in-frame clones and lacks some. The data show about 63,000 clones, with roughly 80% seen just once and about 1.6% held by the top ten. The TCR sequence derives from an adult with an advanced solid tumor such as melanoma, head and neck, liver or kidney cancer. V is TRBV27 and J is TRBJ2-4, with 7 bases matching TRBD1. The input for sequencing was CD4+ or CD8+ T cells sorted from blood, taken in a trial of the OX40 agonist ivuxolimab. The CDR3 is CASRRTGESGKNIQYF. CDR3 coding DNA: TGTGCCAGCAGAAGGACAGGCGAGTCCGGCAAAAACATTCAGTACTTC.